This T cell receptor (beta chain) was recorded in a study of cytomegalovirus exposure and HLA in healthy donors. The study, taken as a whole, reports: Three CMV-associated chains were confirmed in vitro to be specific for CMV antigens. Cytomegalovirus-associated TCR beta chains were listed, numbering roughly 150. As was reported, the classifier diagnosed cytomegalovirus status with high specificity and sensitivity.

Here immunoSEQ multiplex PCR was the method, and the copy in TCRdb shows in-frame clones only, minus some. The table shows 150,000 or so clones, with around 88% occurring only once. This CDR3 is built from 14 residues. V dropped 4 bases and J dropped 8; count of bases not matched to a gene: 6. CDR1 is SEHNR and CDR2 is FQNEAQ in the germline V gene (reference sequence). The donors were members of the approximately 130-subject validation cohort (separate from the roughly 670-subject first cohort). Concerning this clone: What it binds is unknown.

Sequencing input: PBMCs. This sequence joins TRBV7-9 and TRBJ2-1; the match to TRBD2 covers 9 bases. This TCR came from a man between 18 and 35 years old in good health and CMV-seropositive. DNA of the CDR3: TGTGCCAGCAGCTGGGCGGGGGGGCAATATGAGCAGTTCTTC. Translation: CASSWAGGQYEQFF.